Each of the 27 T cell receptor beta chains below was sequenced from the same sample in a study of identical twins. TCRdb re-derived calls from the 5' RACE reads in MiXCR, one entry per CDR3 protein. This repertoire shows around 650,000 distinct CDR3 sequences, just over 7% found once; its top ten account for roughly 1.5%. The sample was also linked to a second study, of yellow fever vaccine responses in identical twins.

What was sequenced was PBMCs. These receptors were collected from a woman aged 18-30 years in good health.

This clonotype appeared many times. The chain links TRBV12-3 or TRBV12-4 to TRBJ2-2; D is possibly TRBD2 (5 bases). There are 17 residues in the CDR3. The V and J ends lost 5 bases and 6 bases respectively, with 22 bases between them. CDR3: CASSRPQSSILPGELFF. The DNA for the CDR3 is TGTGCCAGCAGTCGACCCCAATCTAGCATACTCCCCGGGGAGCTGTTTTTT.

This clonotype showed up many times. The CDR3, as DNA: TGTGCCAGCAGACATAGCTCCGGGGCCAACGTCCTGACTTTC. This translates into CASRHSSGANVLTF. The J gene is TRBJ2-6, the V gene TRBV12-3 or TRBV12-4; D unclear. V was pared by 6 bases and J by 4 bases, with 10 bases between. This CDR3 contains 14 residues.

This clonotype was detected only a few times. V gene TRBV7-2 combines with J gene TRBJ2-4, with D possibly matching TRBD1 (8 bases). Germline lookup yields CDR1 SGHTA and CDR2 FQGNSA. The CDR3 has 16 residues. Trimming cost V 5 bases and J 1 base, with 15 bases left between them. CDR3 region: CASSPRGRGAKNIQYF. CDR3 bases: TGTGCCAGCAGCCCCAGGGGGCGGGGGGCCAAAAACATTCAGTACTTC. Supplemented by reference TRBV7-2 and TRBJ2-4, the full variable domain reads GAGVSQSPSNKVTEKGKDVELRCDPISGHTALYWYRQSLGQGLEFLIYFQGNSAPDKSGLPSDRFSAERTGGSVSTLTIQRTQQEDSAVYLCASSPRGRGAKNIQYFGAGTRLSVL.

This sequence joins TRBV27 and TRBJ2-7, with D maybe TRBD1 (6 bases). Germline CDR1 and CDR2: MNHEY and SMNVEV (reference sequence). V lost 6 bases, J lost 7 bases, and 16 bases lay in between. The CDR3 is 13 residues long. The CDR3 DNA reads TGTGCCAGCAGCCCACGAGGGGGTCGGGAGCAGTACTTC. Amino acid sequence: CASSPRGGREQYF.

This clonotype was found a few times. The genes are TRBV7-2 and TRBJ2-3; no clear D gene. CDR3 length: 14 amino acids. V lost 2 bases, J lost 2 bases, and 8 bases lay in between. Germline CDR1 and CDR2: SGHTA and FQGNSA. CDR3 in amino acids: CASSLWRTTDTQYF. CDR3 nucleotide sequence: TGTGCCAGCAGCTTATGGCGGACCACAGATACGCAGTATTTT.

The chain has TRBV7-2 and TRBJ2-5; D unresolved. The germline CDR1 and CDR2 sequences are SGHTA and FQGNSA. The V end was cut by 6 bases, the J end by 5 bases, with 13 bases between. This CDR3 is built from 13 residues. CDR3 sequence: CASSINSRETQYF. DNA of the CDR3: TGTGCCAGCAGTATAAACTCTAGGGAGACCCAGTACTTC.

This chain links TRBV9 with TRBJ2-1, with a tentative D call TRBD2 (6 bases). CDR3 size: 16 residues. Germline V gives CDR1 SGDLS, CDR2 YYNGEE. Trimming removed 3 bases at V and 7 bases at J, with 20 bases between. As DNA, the CDR3 is TGTGCCAGCAGCGCCCCCGGGATTAGCGGAGCTAATGAGCAGTTCTTC. Its translation: CASSAPGISGANEQFF.

This clonotype occurred many times. The chain employs TRBV27 and TRBJ2-1; a weak D match, TRBD1 (5 bases). Germline assignment: CDR1 MNHEY and CDR2 SMNVEV (reference sequence). V was trimmed by 0 bases and J by 9 bases, leaving 12 bases between them. This CDR3 has 14 amino acids. For the CDR3, the DNA is TGTGCCAGCAGTTTATCATCAGGGATTAGTGAGCAGTTCTTC. This codes for CASSLSSGISEQFF.

This clonotype was seen a handful of times. The chain couples TRBV5-1 to TRBJ2-5; no firm D call. Germline CDR1 SGHRS, CDR2 YFSETQ. Trimming left V 4 bases short and J 4 bases short, with 17 bases between. The CDR3 extends over 15 amino acids. DNA of the CDR3: TGCGCCAGCAGCCCATCGGGTCCCACCCGAGAGACCCAGTACTTC. Protein sequence: CASSPSGPTRETQYF.

The rearrangement uses TRBV24-1 and TRBJ1-2; D unclear. V dropped 0 bases and J dropped 8 bases, with 9 bases sitting between them. The CDR3 is 13 residues long. Germline loops: CDR1 KGHDR, CDR2 SFDVKD. The chain's CDR3 is CATSDLEVRGYTF. The CDR3, as DNA: TGTGCCACCAGTGATTTGGAGGTCCGGGGCTACACCTTC.

This clonotype was counted only a few times. The V and J genes are TRBV15 and TRBJ2-5, with 11 bases aligning to TRBD2. J was trimmed by 0 bases and V by 5 bases; bases with no gene match: 8. The germline gives CDR1 LNHNV, CDR2 YYDKDF (reference sequence). The CDR3 consists of 17 residues. Here the CDR3 reads CATSGSSGGTNQETQYF. The CDR3, as DNA: TGTGCCACCAGCGGATCTAGCGGGGGGACAAACCAAGAGACCCAGTACTTC.

The rearrangement joins TRBV29-1 to TRBJ2-3; 9 bases agree with TRBD1. Germline V gives CDR1 SQVTM, CDR2 ANQGSEA. The CDR3 sequence is 13 residues long. Trimming took 7 bases from V and 2 from J; bases not matched to a gene: 4. CDR3 region: CSGDRVDTDTQYF. In DNA form, the CDR3 reads TGCAGCGGGGACAGGGTGGACACAGATACGCAGTATTTT.

This clonotype came up many times. This chain links TRBV5-1 with TRBJ2-7; D might be TRBD2 (5 bases). V lost 2 bases and J 5 bases, leaving 11 bases between the germline ends. This CDR3 contains 13 residues. CDR1 SGHRS and CDR2 YFSETQ come from the germline V gene. The CDR3 sequence is CASSLEGSHEQYF. The CDR3 bases are TGCGCCAGCAGCTTAGAAGGGAGCCACGAGCAGTACTTC. Complete variable domain (other parts from reference TRBV5-1 and TRBJ2-7): KAGVTQTPRYLIKTRGQQVTLSCSPISGHRSVSWYQQTPGQGLQFLFEYFSETQRNKGNFPGRFSGRQFSNSRSEMNVSTLELGDSALYLCASSLEGSHEQYFGPGTRLTVT.

The chain has TRBV5-1 and TRBJ1-5, with D possibly TRBD1 on 5 matching bases. V was trimmed by 7 bases and J by 6 bases, leaving 20 bases between them. The CDR3 is 15 residues long. Germline V lookup: CDR1 SGHRS, CDR2 YFSETQ. CDR3 loop: CASRADPGGVQPQHF. The DNA for the CDR3 is TGCGCCAGCCGGGCTGACCCGGGGGGGGTTCAGCCCCAGCATTTT. The full variable domain, rest sourced from reference TRBV5-1 and TRBJ1-5, is KAGVTQTPRYLIKTRGQQVTLSCSPISGHRSVSWYQQTPGQGLQFLFEYFSETQRNKGNFPGRFSGRQFSNSRSEMNVSTLELGDSALYLCASRADPGGVQPQHFGDGTRLSIL.

The rearrangement links TRBV9 to TRBJ2-1; D is ambiguous. V lost 0 bases to trimming and J lost 0 bases, with 7 bases between them. The CDR3 extends over 15 amino acids. Germline values: CDR1 SGDLS, CDR2 YYNGEE. The CDR3 region has the DNA TGTGCCAGCAGCGTAGATACGGGCTCCTACAATGAGCAGTTCTTC. Amino acid sequence: CASSVDTGSYNEQFF.

The chain uses TRBV20-1 and TRBJ2-1, with D unclear. The CDR3 has 12 amino acids. V dropped 3 bases and J dropped 3 bases, with 6 bases sitting between them. Germline assignment: CDR1 DFQATT and CDR2 SNEGSKA (reference sequence). CDR3 residues: CSASAVYNEQFF. The CDR3, as DNA: TGCAGTGCTAGCGCCGTCTACAATGAGCAGTTCTTC.

This clonotype was detected a few times. At one of its ends the junction is not consistent with the germline gene, which may arise from a read error. The CDR3, as DNA: TGTGCCAGCACCAAGGGGTACCAACCCCACTTC. It yields the protein CASTKGYQPHF. The genes are TRBV12-3 or TRBV12-4 and TRBJ1-2; TRBD1 might be the D (5 bases). There are 11 residues in the CDR3.

The rearrangement uses TRBV27 and TRBJ2-3; 9 nucleotides agree with TRBD1. The CDR3 length is 16 residues. In germline, CDR1 is MNHEY, CDR2 SMNVEV (reference sequence). V was clipped by 7 bases and J by 1 base; unmatched bases: 9. Here the CDR3 DNA reads TGTGCCAGCAAGGAACAGGGGGCGGGAGGCACAGATACGCAGTATTTT. This translates into CASKEQGAGGTDTQYF.

J is TRBJ2-2 and V is TRBV25-1, with D hard to call. The CDR3 extends over 13 amino acids. The germline V gene encodes CDR1 MGHDK and CDR2 SYGVNS. Trimming removed 2 bases at V and 0 bases at J, with 1 base between. CDR3 DNA sequence: TGTGCCAGCAGTGAACCGAACACCGGGGAGCTGTTTTTT. It specifies CASSEPNTGELFF.

In this sample, this clonotype turned up many times. V usage is TRBV12-3 or TRBV12-4 and J usage is TRBJ2-1; 7 bases line up with TRBD1. The V gene end was trimmed by 6 bases and the J gene end by 9 bases; junction bases not matched to a gene: 11. The CDR3 sequence is 14 residues long. CDR3 sequence reads: CASRDRSLPPEQFF. Written as DNA, the CDR3 is TGTGCCAGCAGGGACAGGTCCCTCCCCCCTGAGCAGTTCTTC.

This clonotype appeared a few times. The chain has TRBV25-1 and TRBJ1-1; D possibly corresponds to TRBD1 (6 bases). Germline V lookup: CDR1 MGHDK, CDR2 SYGVNS. The germline V and J ends were trimmed by 3 bases and 9 bases, with 11 bases remaining between them. The CDR3 spans 12 residues. The CDR3 sequence: CASSDGQPKAFF. DNA for the CDR3: TGTGCCAGCAGTGATGGACAGCCCAAAGCTTTCTTT.

This clonotype was counted ten times or more. This rearrangement joins TRBV4-1 to TRBJ1-6; 8 positions agree with TRBD1. Trimming removed 1 base from V and 6 bases from J; junction bases left unmatched: 5. CDR3 size: 16 residues. The germline V gene has CDR1 MGHRA and CDR2 YSYEKL. The CDR3, as DNA: TGCGCCAGCAGCCAAGTCGGGACAGGCCTTAATTCACCCCTCCACTTT. It is translated as CASSQVGTGLNSPLHF.

This clonotype was observed a handful of times. This CDR3 reads CATQMWVGRTGELFF. CDR3 DNA sequence: TGTGCCACGCAAATGTGGGTCGGCCGCACCGGGGAGCTGTTTTTT. The J gene is TRBJ2-2, the V gene TRBV10-3, with D hard to call. Germline CDR1 reads ENHRY; CDR2 reads SYGVKD. The CDR3 sequence is 15 residues long. V shed 10 bases and J shed 4 bases, with 19 bases lying between them.

This clonotype was recorded many times. The CDR3 sequence: CASSSLRGTSYGYTF. The CDR3 region has the DNA TGTGCCAGCAGCTCTCTCCGGGGAACGAGTTATGGCTACACCTTC. This chain joins TRBV11-2 and TRBJ1-2; D is undetermined. The CDR3 has 15 residues. The ends were cut back, 4 bases at V and 5 bases at J, with 17 bases in the middle. The V gene's germline CDR1 is SGHAT and CDR2 FQNNGV. Together with reference TRBV11-2 and TRBJ1-2, the CDR3 gives the full variable domain: EAGVAQSPRYKIIEKRQSVAFWCNPISGHATLYWYQQILGQGPKLLIQFQNNGVVDDSQLPKDRFSAERLKGVDSTLKIQPAKLEDSAVYLCASSSLRGTSYGYTFGSGTRLTVV.

The rearrangement joins TRBV7-9 to TRBJ1-2; D gene ambiguous. CDR1 is SEHNR, CDR2 FQNEAQ, per germline (reference sequence). The CDR3 is 14 residues long. The ends were cut back, 5 bases at V and 8 bases at J, with 18 bases in the middle. The CDR3 here is CASSDPDGKFGYTF. For the CDR3, the DNA is TGTGCCAGCAGCGACCCCGACGGAAAATTCGGCTACACCTTC.

This clonotype was counted between two and nine times. This CDR3 reads CASSSGTGLETQYF. CDR3 sequence (DNA): TGTGCCAGCAGCTCCGGGACAGGGTTAGAGACCCAGTACTTC. This sequence joins TRBV5-6 and TRBJ2-5; TRBD1 aligns across 9 bases. The CDR3 is 14 residues long. Trimming at V came to 3 bases and at J to 4 bases, leaving 4 bases not matched to a gene. CDR1 is SGHDT and CDR2 is YYEEEE in the germline V gene.

The gene calls are TRBV3-1 and TRBJ2-4, with D possibly TRBD2 on 5 matching bases. Trimming removed 3 bases from V and 0 bases from J, with 18 bases in between. CDR1 and CDR2 from the germline V gene are LGHDT and YNNKEL (reference sequence). The CDR3 runs 18 residues. CDR3: CASSQGTRTPLAKNIQYF. The CDR3 DNA follows: TGTGCCAGCAGCCAGGGTACCAGGACTCCATTAGCCAAAAACATTCAGTACTTC.